This TCR beta chain emerged from a study of T cells in Graves' hyperthyroidism and ophthalmopathy. The length of the CDR3 is 13 residues. Per the germline V gene, CDR1 is DFQATT and CDR2 is SNEGSKA (reference sequence). V shed 0 bases and J shed 6 bases, with 8 bases lying between them. Turning to this clonotype: A clone one base away is much larger, so this may be a read error.

The TCR beta CDR3 regions underwent amplification using RNA transcripts as the source. An initial round of RT-PCR targeting the TCR CDR3 relied on the HTBI primer set. Each CDR3 protein gets one entry after TCRdb re-called the multiplex PCR reads with MiXCR. The data show 350,000 to 450,000 distinct CDR3 sequences, about 14% seen once. The rearrangement joins TRBV20-1 to TRBJ2-2; no clear D gene. The receptor's source is a man over 45 with Graves' ophthalmopathy. Specimen: blood. CDR3 in amino acids: CSARDSYAGELFF. The CDR3 nucleotides are TGCAGTGCTAGAGACAGTTACGCCGGGGAGCTGTTTTTT.